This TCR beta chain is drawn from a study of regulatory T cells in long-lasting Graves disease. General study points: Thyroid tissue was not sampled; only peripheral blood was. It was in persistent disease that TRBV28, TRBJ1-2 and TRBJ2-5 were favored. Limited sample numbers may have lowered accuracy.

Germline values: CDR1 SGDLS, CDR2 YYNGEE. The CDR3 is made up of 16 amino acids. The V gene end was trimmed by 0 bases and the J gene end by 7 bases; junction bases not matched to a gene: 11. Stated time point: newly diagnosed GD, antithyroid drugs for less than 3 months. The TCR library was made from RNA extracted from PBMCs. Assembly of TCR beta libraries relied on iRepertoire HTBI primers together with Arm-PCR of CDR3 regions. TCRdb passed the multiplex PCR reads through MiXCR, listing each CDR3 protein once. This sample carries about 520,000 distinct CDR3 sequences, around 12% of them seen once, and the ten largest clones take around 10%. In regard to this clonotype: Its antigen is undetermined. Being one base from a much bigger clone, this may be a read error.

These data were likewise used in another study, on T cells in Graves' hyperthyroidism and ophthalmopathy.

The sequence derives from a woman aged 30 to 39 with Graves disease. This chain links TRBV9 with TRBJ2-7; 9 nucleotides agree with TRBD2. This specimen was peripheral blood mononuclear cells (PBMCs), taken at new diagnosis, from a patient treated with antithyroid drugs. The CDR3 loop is CASSVGSAGGLYEQYF. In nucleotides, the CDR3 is TGTGCCAGCAGCGTAGGATCGGCGGGAGGGTTGTATGAGCAGTACTTC.